The next 11 T cell receptor beta chains were all read from a single sample in a study of blood T cell repertoires in COVID-19. Repertoires were generated with immunoSEQ multiplex PCR, while TCRdb's copy carries only in-frame clones and drops some. Of tens of thousands of clones listed, 84% were seen once; the top ten hold 3.2%. The sample was peripheral blood. Every receptor here comes from a man aged 40-49 years with acute or convalescent COVID-19.

The rearrangement joins TRBV6-5 to TRBJ1-2; D might be TRBD1 (6 bases). CDR1 is MNHEY and CDR2 is SVGAGI in the germline V gene. The CDR3 spans 14 residues. V dropped 2 bases and J dropped 5 bases, with 12 bases sitting between them. The DNA of the CDR3 is TGTGCCAGCAGTTACGCCCAGGGGACGTATGGCTACACCTTC. This gives the protein CASSYAQGTYGYTF.

The rearrangement uses TRBV29-1 and TRBJ1-2; 11 positions agree with TRBD1. The CDR3 totals 12 residues. J lost 8 bases, V lost 6 bases, and 5 bases had no gene match. Germline CDR1 SQVTM, CDR2 ANQGSEA. CDR3 bases: TGCAGCGTCCGGACAGGGGGCTTGGGCTACACCTTC. Translating it yields CSVRTGGLGYTF.

The J gene is TRBJ2-1, the V gene TRBV29-1; 8 bases map to TRBD1. Germline CDR1 reads SQVTM; CDR2 reads ANQGSEA. The CDR3 has 14 amino acids. V lost 7 bases and J lost 4; bases outside the gene matches: 9. Here the CDR3 DNA reads TGCAGCGCCAGCACCGGGACAGGTTACAATGAGCAGTTCTTC. It is translated as CSASTGTGYNEQFF.

The chain recombines TRBV18 with TRBJ1-1; D unresolved. Deletions cut 3 bases from V and 1 base from J, with 12 bases between. The CDR3 covers 15 residues. CDR1 and CDR2 (germline): KGHSH, LQKENI. Written as DNA, the CDR3 is TGTGCCAGCTCACCCTCGGAGGGCCCGAACACTGAAGCTTTCTTT. It yields the protein CASSPSEGPNTEAFF.

The rearrangement links TRBV15 to TRBJ2-1, with D possibly matching TRBD1 (6 bases). This CDR3 comprises 16 residues. Germline CDR1 reads LNHNV; CDR2 reads YYDKDF (reference sequence). With 0 bases removed from V and 5 bases from J, the gap between germline ends came to 14 bases. Here the CDR3 reads CATSRDGGRGNNEQFF. The CDR3 DNA reads as TGTGCCACCAGCAGAGATGGGGGTAGGGGGAACAATGAGCAGTTCTTC.

In its sample, this clone was seen a few times. The chain links TRBV19 to TRBJ1-4; 7 bases are a match to TRBD1. The CDR3 extends over 15 amino acids. Looked up from germline, CDR1 is LNHDA and CDR2 is SQIVND (reference sequence). V shed 5 bases, J shed 0 bases, and the junction held 3 bases outside the gene matches. The DNA for the CDR3 is TGTGCCAGTAGTCAACAGGGGACAACTAATGAAAAACTGTTTTTT. This translates into CASSQQGTTNEKLFF.

The V gene is TRBV27, the J gene TRBJ2-3, with 10 bases lining up with TRBD1. Germline CDR1 MNHEY, CDR2 SMNVEV (reference sequence). J gave up 6 bases and V 4 bases, and 4 bases lay outside the gene matches. The CDR3 has 14 residues. As DNA, the CDR3 is TGTGCCAGCAGTTCGGACAGGGGGGGGGATACGCAGTATTTT. Its translation is CASSSDRGGDTQYF.

The chain recombines TRBV5-1 with TRBJ2-2, with D possibly matching TRBD1 (6 bases). V was shortened by 8 bases and J by 6 bases, with 14 bases between the two germline ends. This CDR3 has 13 amino acids. Per the germline V gene, CDR1 is SGHRS and CDR2 is YFSETQ. The CDR3: CASTIGGPGELFF. CDR3 coding DNA: TGCGCCAGTACTATAGGGGGTCCCGGGGAGCTGTTTTTT.

This clone was recorded only once. This chain links TRBV7-2 with TRBJ1-2, with D possibly matching TRBD1 (6 bases). CDR1 is SGHTA, CDR2 FQGNSA, per germline. Trimming stripped 2 bases from V and 4 bases from J, with 17 bases between. The CDR3 consists of 16 residues. This chain's CDR3 is CASSLRFGGVVYGYTF. The CDR3 DNA reads as TGTGCCAGCAGCTTACGGTTTGGGGGCGTCGTCTATGGCTACACCTTC.

This rearrangement joins TRBV7-9 to TRBJ1-2; D may be TRBD1 (5 bases). V was cut by 3 bases and J by 7 bases, with 12 bases left in between. The CDR3 consists of 13 residues. Germline V lookup: CDR1 SEHNR, CDR2 FQNEAQ (reference sequence). The CDR3 DNA reads TGTGCCAGCAGCTTTAACAGTCAGGGTGGCTACACCTTC. Translation gives CASSFNSQGGYTF.

V usage is TRBV10-3 and J usage is TRBJ1-4, with TRBD1 matching 8 bases. Germline V gives CDR1 ENHRY, CDR2 SYGVKD. The CDR3 is 14 residues long. Trimming cost V 4 bases and J 5 bases; bases outside gene matches: 3. The CDR3 reads CAISGQGTNEKLFF. The CDR3 DNA sequence: TGTGCCATCAGTGGACAGGGGACAAATGAAAAACTGTTTTTT.